A selection of T cell receptor beta chains follows, all from one sample in a study of shared clonotypes between healthy human individuals. Clones were sequenced by immunoSEQ multiplex PCR, and TCRdb holds only the in-frame ones, with some missing. The sample has roughly 660,000 clones; 80% to 95% are singletons. Sequenced input: memory CD8+ T cells from PBMCs. The receptors come from a man younger than 35 in good health. Some clones in this sample may be carry-over from other donors' samples. Both conserved end residues are part of each CDR3. The D gene is left open where the match is weak. The size field is filled for only some rows; it gives once, few, many or a size class.

j_call v_call d_call clone_size cdr3_nt cdr3_aa
TRBJ1-4 TRBV9 NA NA TGTGCCAGCAGCGCTTCGGGACGGGTTAATGAAAAACTGTTTTTT CASSASGRVNEKLFF
TRBJ2-1 TRBV10-2 NA NA TGCGCCAGCAGTGAGTCCCCCCTAACTCGGGCACGCAATGAGCAGTTCTTC CASSESPLTRARNEQFF
TRBJ2-3 TRBV9 TRBD1 NA TGTGCCAGCAGCGGACCGGGACAGGGGACAGATACGCAGTATTTT CASSGPGQGTDTQYF
TRBJ2-6 TRBV28 NA NA TGTGCCAGCAGTTTACCCACACTCTCTGGGGCCAACGTCCTGACTTTC CASSLPTLSGANVLTF
TRBJ1-2 TRBV25-1 NA NA TGTGCCATTTCGGACGGGGCCTATGGCTACACCTTC CAISDGAYGYTF
TRBJ1-2 TRBV4-1 TRBD1 NA TGCGCCAGCAGCCAAGATCATAGGGACAGGGTTGGGAGCAACTATGGCTACACCTTC CASSQDHRDRVGSNYGYTF
TRBJ2-1 TRBV28 NA NA TGTGCCAGCAGCCCCGGATTAACCAATGAGCAGTTCTTC CASSPGLTNEQFF
TRBJ2-7 TRBV28 TRBD1 NA TGTGCCAGCAGTTTATATCGGGACAGGGGGCTAAACTACGAGCAGTACTTC CASSLYRDRGLNYEQYF
TRBJ1-1 TRBV10-3 NA NA TGTGCCATCGGGCCCCAGGGGCCGAACACTGAAGCTTTCTTT CAIGPQGPNTEAFF
TRBJ1-5 TRBV28 NA NA TGTGCCAGCAGTTTTGGGCACAGGGGCAATCAGCCCCAGCATTTT CASSFGHRGNQPQHF
TRBJ2-1 TRBV7-8 NA NA TGTGCCAGCGTGAGACGGCCGGGTGAGCAGTTCTTC CASVRRPGEQFF
TRBJ2-5 TRBV9 NA NA TGTGCCAGCAGCGAGGATAATAGCCGACAAGAGACCCAGTACTTC CASSEDNSRQETQYF
TRBJ2-7 TRBV27 NA NA TGTGCCAGCAGTTTGGGGCAGAACTACGAGCAGTACTTC CASSLGQNYEQYF
TRBJ2-1 TRBV4-1 NA NA TGCGCCAGCAGCCAAGAAAGGGGACGGGGCGGGCCTGAGCAGTTCTTC CASSQERGRGGPEQFF
TRBJ2-3 TRBV28 TRBD2 NA TGTGCCATCAGTGGCGGGGGGGACACAGATACGCAGTATTTT CAISGGGDTDTQYF
TRBJ2-1 TRBV28 NA NA TGTGCCAGCAGTCCGGGAACAGGGCGGCTATACAATGAGCAGTTCTTC CASSPGTGRLYNEQFF
TRBJ1-5 TRBV7-6 NA NA TGTGCCAGCAGCTTAGGGGGGGGCCAGCCCCAGCATTTT CASSLGGGQPQHF
TRBJ2-3 TRBV6-5 NA once TGTGCCAGCAGTTACTACCGGGACAGCACAGATACGCAGTATTTT CASSYYRDSTDTQYF
TRBJ2-7 TRBV27 TRBD1 NA TGTGCCAGCAGTCCGAGCACAGGGGGGAAATCCTACGAGCAGTACTTC CASSPSTGGKSYEQYF
TRBJ2-3 TRBV9 TRBD2 NA TGTGCCAGCAGCGGACTGGGACTACATTCGGCCACAGATACGCAGTATTTT CASSGLGLHSATDTQYF
TRBJ2-3 TRBV18 TRBD2 NA TGTGCCAGCTCACCGCTAGCGGGATCAACAGATACGCAGTATTTT CASSPLAGSTDTQYF
TRBJ2-7 TRBV30 TRBD2 NA TGTGCCTGGGCCCCTGGACTAGCGAGCTACGAGCAGTACTTC CAWAPGLASYEQYF
TRBJ1-2 TRBV29-1 NA few TGCAGCGTTGTTTCGGGTCTGATAAACTATGGCTACACCTTC CSVVSGLINYGYTF
TRBJ2-2 TRBV5-6 NA NA TGTGCCAGCAGCTTACCCGTCCCGAACACCGGGGAGCTGTTTTTT CASSLPVPNTGELFF
TRBJ2-7 TRBV5-1 NA NA TGCGCCAGCAGCTCCCATGCCGACAGTACCTACGAGCAGTACTTC CASSSHADSTYEQYF
TRBJ1-5 TRBV5-6 NA NA TGTGCCAGCAGCTTGTTCAGGGATAGCAATCAGCCCCAGCATTTT CASSLFRDSNQPQHF
TRBJ2-5 TRBV28 TRBD2 NA TGTGCCAGCAGTTCCCGACTAGCGGGAGAGTTGGAGACCCAGTACTTC CASSSRLAGELETQYF
TRBJ2-1 TRBV9 NA NA TGTGCCAGCAGCGGTCAGGACAATGAGCAGTTCTTC CASSGQDNEQFF
TRBJ2-3 TRBV28 NA NA TGTGCCAGCAGTTTCCACGCCGGGGACGCTAGGGAATATTTT CASSFHAGDAREYF
TRBJ1-4 TRBV28 TRBD1 NA TGTGCCAGCAAAAGAATCCGGGACAGGGATAATGAAAAACTGTTTTTT CASKRIRDRDNEKLFF
TRBJ2-7 TRBV28 TRBD1 NA TGTGCCAGCAGAACAATCCGGGACAGGGCTTCCTACGAGCAGTACTTC CASRTIRDRASYEQYF
TRBJ1-5 TRBV2 NA NA TGTGCCAGCATGTCGAGAGGGGATCAGCCCCAGCATTTT CASMSRGDQPQHF
TRBJ2-3 TRBV4-1 NA NA TGCGCCAGCAGCCGGGGAGGAATTGGGCCAGATACGCAGTATTTT CASSRGGIGPDTQYF